Listed below are T cell receptor beta chains from one sample, sequenced in a study of CD8 T cells in ankylosing spondylitis. TCRdb re-derived calls from the 5' RACE reads in MiXCR, one entry per CDR3 protein. The top ten clones hold approximately 4% of a sample with under 150,000 distinct CDR3 sequences, about 10% of them seen once. The sequenced material came from blood, either unsorted or a sorted T cell fraction (not recorded which). The receptors come from a female donor with ankylosing spondylitis or in good health (not recorded which). The CDR3 runs from the conserved cysteine through the conserved F or W. The order of the fields is D gene, V gene, J gene, clone size, CDR3 protein, CDR3 DNA. D genes are given only for firm matches. The listing skips clone size in some rows; elsewhere it reads once, few, many or a size class.

>.|TRBV7-2|TRBJ2-4|many
CASSLRSGLQYF
TGTGCCAGCAGCTTAAGGTCCGGGCTTCAGTACTTC
>.|TRBV20-1|TRBJ1-1|.
CSARDAQGRDTEAFF
TGCAGTGCTAGAGATGCCCAGGGACGCGACACTGAAGCTTTCTTT
>.|TRBV10-2|TRBJ2-1|.
CASSESYPRAGNGEQFF
TGCGCCAGCAGTGAGTCGTACCCAAGGGCCGGGAACGGTGAGCAGTTCTTC
>TRBD2|TRBV7-3|TRBJ2-2|few
CASSITSGGNTGELFF
TGTGCCAGCAGCATAACTAGCGGGGGAAACACCGGGGAGCTGTTTTTT
>.|TRBV2|TRBJ2-5|few
CASSELVALQETQYF
TGTGCCAGCAGTGAATTGGTCGCCTTACAAGAGACCCAGTACTTC
>.|TRBV5-1|TRBJ2-5|.
CASSSFLAGGETQYF
TGCGCCAGCAGCTCATTCCTGGCTGGCGGAGAGACCCAGTACTTC
>.|TRBV29-1|TRBJ2-3|once
CSVGPLVSTDTQYF
TGCAGCGTTGGCCCGCTAGTCTCAACAGATACGCAGTATTTT
>.|TRBV6-1|TRBJ1-5|.
CASSEGAGYSNQPQHF
TGTGCCAGCAGTGAAGGGGCAGGATATAGCAATCAGCCCCAGCATTTT
>TRBD1|TRBV7-8|TRBJ2-7|many
CASSLRTGETYEQYF
TGTGCCAGCAGCTTAAGGACAGGGGAGACCTACGAGCAGTACTTC
>.|TRBV27|TRBJ2-3|many
CAASGSSVTDTQYF
TGTGCCGCCTCCGGGTCCTCTGTAACAGATACGCAGTATTTT
>.|TRBV7-8|TRBJ1-1|many
CASSPDLLNTEAFF
TGTGCCAGCAGTCCTGACCTCCTGAACACTGAAGCTTTCTTT
>.|TRBV15|TRBJ1-5|few
CATGHISGDGNQPQHF
TGTGCCACCGGCCACATTTCAGGGGACGGCAATCAGCCCCAGCATTTT
>.|TRBV30|TRBJ1-4|few
CAWKTPMGRREKLFF
TGTGCCTGGAAAACGCCCATGGGGCGGCGAGAAAAACTGTTTTTT
>TRBD2|TRBV12-3/TRBV12-4|TRBJ2-7|many
CASNARLAGYYEQYF
TGTGCCAGCAACGCCAGACTAGCGGGATATTACGAGCAGTACTTC
>.|TRBV20-1|TRBJ2-1|many
CSASGVEQFF
TGCAGTGCTAGTGGAGTTGAGCAGTTCTTC
>TRBD2|TRBV5-6|TRBJ2-5|.
CASSSTSGTVQETQYF
TGTGCCAGCAGCTCCACCAGCGGGACGGTCCAAGAGACCCAGTACTTC
>.|TRBV2|TRBJ2-1|many
CASKGGTTNNEQFF
TGTGCCAGCAAAGGGGGGACTACTAACAATGAGCAGTTCTTC
>.|TRBV20-1|TRBJ1-1|many
CSASRAARGNTEAFF
TGCAGTGCTTCCCGGGCCGCCCGAGGGAACACTGAAGCTTTCTTT
>TRBD2|TRBV12-3/TRBV12-4|TRBJ2-3|many
CASSLGGGGSRTQYF
TGTGCCAGCTCCTTGGGGGGGGGTGGCAGTCGTACGCAGTATTTT
>.|TRBV28|TRBJ1-1|.
CASSLSSPPEAFF
TGTGCCAGCAGTTTATCATCCCCCCCTGAAGCTTTCTTT
>TRBD1|TRBV28|TRBJ1-2|.
CASSSGGYGYTF
TGTGCCAGCAGCTCAGGGGGCTACGGCTACACCTTC
>.|TRBV7-2|TRBJ1-5|many
CASSSQRAGQPQHF
TGTGCCAGCAGCAGCCAAAGGGCGGGTCAGCCCCAGCATTTT
>.|TRBV2|TRBJ2-4|many
CASSEGPQNIQYF
TGTGCCAGCAGCGAGGGGCCTCAAAACATTCAGTACTTC
>TRBD1|TRBV5-1|TRBJ1-1|many
CASSSGQGGYTEAFF
TGCGCCAGCAGCAGCGGACAGGGAGGATACACTGAAGCTTTCTTT
>TRBD2|TRBV28|TRBJ2-7|many
CASTVGGVSSYEQYF
TGTGCCAGCACGGTTGGGGGGGTGAGCTCCTACGAGCAGTACTTC